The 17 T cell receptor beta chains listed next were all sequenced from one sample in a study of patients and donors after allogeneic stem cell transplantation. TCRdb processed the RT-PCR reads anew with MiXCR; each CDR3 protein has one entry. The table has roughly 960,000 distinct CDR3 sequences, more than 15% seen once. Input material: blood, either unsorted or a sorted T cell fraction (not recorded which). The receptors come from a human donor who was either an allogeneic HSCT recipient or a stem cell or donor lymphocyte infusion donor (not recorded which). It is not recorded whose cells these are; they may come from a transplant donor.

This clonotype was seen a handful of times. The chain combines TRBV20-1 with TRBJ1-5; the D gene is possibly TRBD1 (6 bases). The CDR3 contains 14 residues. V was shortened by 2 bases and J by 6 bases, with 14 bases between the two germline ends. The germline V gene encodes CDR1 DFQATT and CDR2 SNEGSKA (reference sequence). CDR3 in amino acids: CSARSGGARQPQHF. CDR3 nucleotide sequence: TGCAGTGCTAGATCGGGGGGGGCACGTCAGCCCCAGCATTTT.

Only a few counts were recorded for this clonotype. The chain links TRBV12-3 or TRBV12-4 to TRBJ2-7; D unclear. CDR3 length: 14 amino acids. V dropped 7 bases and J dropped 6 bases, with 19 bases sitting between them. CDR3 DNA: TGTGCCAGCACTTCAGAGCTCGCCAGTTCCGAGCAGTACTTC. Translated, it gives CASTSELASSEQYF.

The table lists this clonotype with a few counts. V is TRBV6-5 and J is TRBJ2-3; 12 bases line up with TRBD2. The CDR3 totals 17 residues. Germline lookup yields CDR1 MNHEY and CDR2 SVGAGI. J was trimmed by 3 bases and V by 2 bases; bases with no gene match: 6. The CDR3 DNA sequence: TGTGCCAGCAGTTACGCGGAGACTAGCGGGAGTACAGATACGCAGTATTTT. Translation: CASSYAETSGSTDTQYF.

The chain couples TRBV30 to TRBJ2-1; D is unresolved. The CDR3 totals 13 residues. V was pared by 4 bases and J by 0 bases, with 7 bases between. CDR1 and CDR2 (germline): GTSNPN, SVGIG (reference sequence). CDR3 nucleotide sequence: TGTGCCTGGACCTCGAGCTCCTACAATGAGCAGTTCTTC. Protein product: CAWTSSSYNEQFF.

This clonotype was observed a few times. Here the CDR3 reads CASSQGGPRVDTQYF. CDR3 nucleotide sequence: TGCGCCAGCAGCCAAGGAGGGCCCAGAGTAGATACGCAGTATTTT. The V call is TRBV4-3, the J call TRBJ2-3, with a possible D match to TRBD2 (5 bases). This CDR3 is built from 15 residues. Per germline, CDR1 LGHNA and CDR2 YSLEER. The germline V and J ends were trimmed by 1 base and 5 bases, with 13 bases remaining between them.

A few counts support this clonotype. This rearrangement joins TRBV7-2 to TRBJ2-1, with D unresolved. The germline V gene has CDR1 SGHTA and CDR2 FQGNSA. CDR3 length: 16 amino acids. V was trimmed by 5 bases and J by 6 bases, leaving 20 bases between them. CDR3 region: CASSLPPLVTRNEQFF. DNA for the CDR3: TGTGCCAGCAGCCTACCCCCACTCGTGACCCGCAATGAGCAGTTCTTC.

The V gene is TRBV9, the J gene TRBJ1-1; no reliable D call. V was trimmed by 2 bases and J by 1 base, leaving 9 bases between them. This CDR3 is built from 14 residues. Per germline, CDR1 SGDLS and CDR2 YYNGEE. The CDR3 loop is CASSVKAANTEAFF. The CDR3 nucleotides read TGTGCCAGCAGCGTTAAGGCAGCGAACACTGAAGCTTTCTTT.

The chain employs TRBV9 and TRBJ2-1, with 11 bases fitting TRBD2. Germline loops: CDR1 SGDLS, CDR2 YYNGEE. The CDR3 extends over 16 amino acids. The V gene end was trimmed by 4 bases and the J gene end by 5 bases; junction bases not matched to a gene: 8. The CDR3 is CASSLGLAGSDNEQFF. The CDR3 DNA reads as TGTGCCAGCAGCTTAGGACTAGCGGGTTCTGACAATGAGCAGTTCTTC.

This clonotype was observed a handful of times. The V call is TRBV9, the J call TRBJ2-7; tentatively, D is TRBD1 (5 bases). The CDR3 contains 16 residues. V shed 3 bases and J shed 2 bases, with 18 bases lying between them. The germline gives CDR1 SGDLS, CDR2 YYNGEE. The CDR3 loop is CASSAPAGAATYEQYF. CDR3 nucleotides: TGTGCCAGCAGCGCGCCCGCTGGGGCCGCGACCTACGAGCAGTACTTC.

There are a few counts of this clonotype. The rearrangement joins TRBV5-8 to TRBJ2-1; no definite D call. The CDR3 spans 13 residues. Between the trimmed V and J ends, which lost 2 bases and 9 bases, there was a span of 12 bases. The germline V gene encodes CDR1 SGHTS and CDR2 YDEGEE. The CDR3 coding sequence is TGTGCCAGCAGCTTCAGATGGGCCGCTGAGCAGTTCTTC. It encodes CASSFRWAAEQFF.

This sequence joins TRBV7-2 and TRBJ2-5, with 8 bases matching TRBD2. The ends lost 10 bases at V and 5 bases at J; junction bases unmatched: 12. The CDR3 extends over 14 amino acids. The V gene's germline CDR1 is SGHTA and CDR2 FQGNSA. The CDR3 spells CATGLAGPWETQYF. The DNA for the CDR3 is TGTGCCACAGGACTAGCCGGGCCTTGGGAGACCCAGTACTTC.

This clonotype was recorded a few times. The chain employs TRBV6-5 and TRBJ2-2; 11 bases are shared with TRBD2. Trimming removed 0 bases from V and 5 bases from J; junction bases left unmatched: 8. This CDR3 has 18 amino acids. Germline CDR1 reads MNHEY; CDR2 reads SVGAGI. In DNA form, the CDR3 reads TGTGCCAGCAGTTACTCGGCTAGCGGGGGGTCGGGGACCGGGGAGCTGTTTTTT. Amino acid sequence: CASSYSASGGSGTGELFF.

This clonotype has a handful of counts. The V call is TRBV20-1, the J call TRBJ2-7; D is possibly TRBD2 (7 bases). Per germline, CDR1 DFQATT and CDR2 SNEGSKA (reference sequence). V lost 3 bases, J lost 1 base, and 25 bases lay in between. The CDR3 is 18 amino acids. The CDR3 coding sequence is TGCAGTGCTAGCTTAGTGGGCGGGGGCAGCTTGGGGTCCTACGAGCAGTACTTC. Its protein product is CSASLVGGGSLGSYEQYF.

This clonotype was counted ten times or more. CDR3 residues: CASSQDNGGRGNQYF. Written as DNA, the CDR3 is TGCGCCAGCAGCCAAGATAATGGAGGGCGGGGGAACCAGTACTTC. The chain links TRBV4-1 to TRBJ2-5; 7 nucleotides match TRBD2. The CDR3 contains 15 residues. The junction had 11 bases not matched to a gene; V was cut back by 0 bases and J by 10 bases. Germline V gives CDR1 MGHRA, CDR2 YSYEKL.

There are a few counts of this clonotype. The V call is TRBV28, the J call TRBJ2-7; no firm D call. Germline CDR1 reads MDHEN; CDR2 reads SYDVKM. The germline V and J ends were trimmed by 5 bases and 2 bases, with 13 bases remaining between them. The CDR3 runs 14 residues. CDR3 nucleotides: TGTGCCAGCAGTCACAGCCTTTCCCCCTACGAGCAGTACTTC. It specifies CASSHSLSPYEQYF.

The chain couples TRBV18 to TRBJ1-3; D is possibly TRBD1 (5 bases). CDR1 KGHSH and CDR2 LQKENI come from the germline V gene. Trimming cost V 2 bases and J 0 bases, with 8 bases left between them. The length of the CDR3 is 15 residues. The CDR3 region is CASSPDSHSGNTIYF. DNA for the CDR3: TGTGCCAGCTCACCAGACAGCCACTCTGGAAACACCATATATTTT.

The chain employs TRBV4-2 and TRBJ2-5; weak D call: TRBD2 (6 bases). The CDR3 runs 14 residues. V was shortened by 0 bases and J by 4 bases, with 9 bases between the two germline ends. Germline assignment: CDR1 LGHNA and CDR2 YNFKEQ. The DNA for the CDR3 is TGTGCCAGCAGCCAAGAGTGGGGAGGAGAGACCCAGTACTTC. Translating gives CASSQEWGGETQYF.